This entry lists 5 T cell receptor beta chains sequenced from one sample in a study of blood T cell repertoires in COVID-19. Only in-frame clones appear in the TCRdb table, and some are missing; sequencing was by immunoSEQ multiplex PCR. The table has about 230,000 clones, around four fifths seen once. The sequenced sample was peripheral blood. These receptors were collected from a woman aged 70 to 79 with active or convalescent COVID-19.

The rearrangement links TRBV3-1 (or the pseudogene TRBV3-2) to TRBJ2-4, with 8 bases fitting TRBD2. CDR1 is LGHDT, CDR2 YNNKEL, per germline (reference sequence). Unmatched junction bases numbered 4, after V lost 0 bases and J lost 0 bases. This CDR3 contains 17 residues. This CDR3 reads CASSQEGSGRAKNIQYF. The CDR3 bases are TGTGCCAGCAGCCAAGAGGGAAGCGGGAGAGCCAAAAACATTCAGTACTTC.

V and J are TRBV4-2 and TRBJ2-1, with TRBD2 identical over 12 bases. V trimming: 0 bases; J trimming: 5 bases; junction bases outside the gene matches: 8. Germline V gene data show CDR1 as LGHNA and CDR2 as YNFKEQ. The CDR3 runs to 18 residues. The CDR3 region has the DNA TGTGCCAGCAGCCAAGAAGGGCTAGCGGGAGGGCCCGACAATGAGCAGTTCTTC. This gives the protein CASSQEGLAGGPDNEQFF.

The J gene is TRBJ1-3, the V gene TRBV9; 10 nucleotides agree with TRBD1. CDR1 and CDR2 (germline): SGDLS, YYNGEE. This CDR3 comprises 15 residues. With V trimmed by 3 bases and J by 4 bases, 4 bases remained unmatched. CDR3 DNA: TGTGCCAGCAGCGGAGGACAGGGGGTGGGAAACACCATATATTTT. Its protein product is CASSGGQGVGNTIYF.

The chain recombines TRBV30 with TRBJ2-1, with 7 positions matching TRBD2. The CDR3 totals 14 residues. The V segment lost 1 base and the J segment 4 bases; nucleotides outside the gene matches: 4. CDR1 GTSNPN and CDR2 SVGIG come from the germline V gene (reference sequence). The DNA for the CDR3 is TGTGCCTGGAGTGGGATAGCGGGTTACAATGAGCAGTTCTTC. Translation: CAWSGIAGYNEQFF.

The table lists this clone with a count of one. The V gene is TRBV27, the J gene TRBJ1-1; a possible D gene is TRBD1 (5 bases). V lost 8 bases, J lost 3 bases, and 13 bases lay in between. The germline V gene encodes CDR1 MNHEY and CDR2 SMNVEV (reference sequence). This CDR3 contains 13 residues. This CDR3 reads CASGRQTDTEAFF. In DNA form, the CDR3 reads TGTGCCAGCGGCCGACAGACGGACACTGAAGCTTTCTTT.